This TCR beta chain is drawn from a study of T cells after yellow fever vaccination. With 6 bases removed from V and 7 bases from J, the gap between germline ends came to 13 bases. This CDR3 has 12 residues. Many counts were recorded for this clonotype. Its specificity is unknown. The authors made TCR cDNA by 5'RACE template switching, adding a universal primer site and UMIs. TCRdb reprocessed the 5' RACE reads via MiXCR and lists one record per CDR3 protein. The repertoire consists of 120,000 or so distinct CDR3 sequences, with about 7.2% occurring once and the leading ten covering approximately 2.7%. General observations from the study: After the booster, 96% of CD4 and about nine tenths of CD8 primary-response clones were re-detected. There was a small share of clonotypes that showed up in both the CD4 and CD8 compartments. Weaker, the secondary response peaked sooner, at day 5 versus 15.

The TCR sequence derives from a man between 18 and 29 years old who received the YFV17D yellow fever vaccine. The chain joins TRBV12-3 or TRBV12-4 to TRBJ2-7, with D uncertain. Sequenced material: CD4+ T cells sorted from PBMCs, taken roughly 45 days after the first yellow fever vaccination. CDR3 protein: CASRSLTTEQYF. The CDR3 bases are TGTGCCAGCAGGTCCCTTACTACTGAGCAGTACTTC.